What follows is one T cell receptor (beta chain) and its context. The antigen remains unidentified. Reverse transcription of roughly 0.5 to 1 ug RNA was carried out with random hexamers. Amplification of TCR beta CDR3 used immunoSEQ multiplex PCR across 54 Vbeta and 13 Jbeta. MiXCR, run by TCRdb on the immunoSEQ multiplex PCR reads, gives a single entry per CDR3 protein. Among 150,000 to 200,000 distinct CDR3 sequences listed, just over 90% were seen once. The entry originates in a study of CD8 T cells in Susac syndrome. TCR beta sequencing was performed on blood CD8+ and CD4+ T cells. Negative isolation yielded CD4+ and CD8+ T cells, and FACS enriched TEMRA cells. Overall study results and limits: As the study acknowledged, the number of individuals who were part of its TCR sequencing and HLA analysis was relatively small.

The sequence was collected from a human donor in good health. Input material: CD4+ T cells from PBMCs.

In nucleotides, the CDR3 is TGTGCCAGCAGTGGACGTTTGAACACTGAAGCTTTCTTT. Translation: CASSGRLNTEAFF. The chain employs TRBV6-1 and TRBJ1-1; D ambiguous. The V gene lost 4 bases and the J gene lost 0 bases, with 6 bases spanning the gap. In germline, CDR1 is MNHNS, CDR2 SASEGT. The CDR3 length is 13 residues.